These 13 T cell receptor beta chains were sequenced from one sample in a study of blood T cells in healthy people across ages. The second PCR ran about 6 to 12 cycles with a sample-barcoded 5' primer and J-beta primers. Using its own MiXCR run on the 5' RACE reads, TCRdb lists one record per CDR3 protein. The sample lists 980,000 or so distinct CDR3 sequences, about 48% seen once, with 10% to 15% in the top ten. The sequenced sample was blood. All receptors come from a man under 40 in good health.

Comments on this clonotype: One junction end does not reproduce the germline sequence, and a read error may be involved. The rearrangement joins TRBV5-1 to TRBJ1-1, with D possibly matching TRBD1 (5 bases). The CDR3 contains 16 residues. Germline CDR1 and CDR2: SGHRS and YFSETQ. The CDR3, as DNA: TGCGCCAGCAGGTTGGGTGGGGGGACGGAGAACACTGAAGCTTTCTTT. Amino acid sequence: CASRLGGGTENTEAFF.

This clonotype was picked up one time. A much more abundant neighbour one base away suggests this may be a read error. CDR3 residues: CSVRPSSYEQYF. The CDR3 nucleotides read TGCAGCGTTAGGCCGAGCTCCTACGAGCAGTACTTC. The V and J genes are TRBV29-1 and TRBJ2-7; D is uncertain. The CDR3 is 12 amino acids. The germline V and J ends were trimmed by 5 bases and 0 bases, with 8 bases remaining between them. Per germline, CDR1 SQVTM and CDR2 ANQGSEA.

V and J are TRBV2 and TRBJ2-5; D not certain. V lost 4 bases to trimming and J lost 2 bases, with 11 bases between them. The CDR3 is 14 amino acids. CDR1 is SNHLY, CDR2 FYNNEI, per germline. CDR3 in amino acids: CASSGWTAQETQYF. In nucleotides, the CDR3 is TGTGCCAGCAGTGGATGGACGGCTCAAGAGACCCAGTACTTC.

This clonotype has a handful of counts. The V call is TRBV4-3, the J call TRBJ2-3, with D perhaps TRBD2 (6 bases). The V and J ends lost 0 bases and 2 bases respectively, with 21 bases between them. The CDR3 is made up of 19 amino acids. Germline loops: CDR1 LGHNA, CDR2 YSLEER. The CDR3 loop reads CASSQDWRGGEAFTDTQYF. The CDR3 DNA follows: TGCGCCAGCAGCCAAGATTGGAGGGGCGGGGAAGCCTTCACAGATACGCAGTATTTT.

This clonotype was observed a few times. The chain links TRBV20-1 to TRBJ2-7, with TRBD2 identical over 10 bases. The CDR3 is made up of 14 amino acids. Germline V gene lookup returns CDR1 DFQATT and CDR2 SNEGSKA (reference sequence). With 5 bases clipped from V and 4 bases from J, the junction kept 8 bases outside the gene matches. CDR3 coding DNA: TGCAGTGCTGCTAGCGGGGGCCGTTTTTACGAGCAGTACTTC. This encodes CSAASGGRFYEQYF.

This clonotype was seen just once. CDR3 nucleotides: TGTGCCAGCAGTCACCACACCGACTCGAATGAGCAGTTCTTC. Protein sequence: CASSHHTDSNEQFF. This chain links TRBV6-5 with TRBJ2-1; no firm D call. Germline V CDR1 and CDR2: MNHEY, SVGAGI. Trimming stripped 5 bases from V and 7 bases from J, with 15 bases between. The CDR3 is 14 amino acids.

This clonotype occurred many times. V is TRBV4-3 and J is TRBJ2-7, with 8 nucleotides matching TRBD1. Germline V gene sequence: CDR1 LGHNA, CDR2 YSLEER. The junction had 6 bases not matched to a gene; V was cut back by 5 bases and J by 3 bases. This CDR3 has 14 residues. CDR3 in amino acids: CASSFGQGGYEQYF. The CDR3 region has the DNA TGCGCCAGCAGCTTCGGACAGGGTGGCTACGAGCAGTACTTC.

This clonotype showed up just a few times. The chain is built from TRBV3-1 and TRBJ2-7, with 7 positions matching TRBD2. CDR3 size: 14 residues. The germline CDR1 and CDR2 sequences are LGHDT and YNNKEL (reference sequence). Losses at the gene ends were 3 bases for V and 8 bases for J; bases not matched to a gene: 10. The CDR3, as DNA: TGTGCCAGCAGCCACCGGGACTATTCCCTCCAGCAGTACTTC. Translating gives CASSHRDYSLQQYF.

In the case of this clonotype: One junction end does not reproduce the germline sequence, and a read error may be involved. The chain links TRBV7-9 to TRBJ1-1; 9 bases map to TRBD1. The CDR3 runs to 15 residues. Germline-derived CDR1 and CDR2 are SEHNR and FQNEAQ (reference sequence). CDR3 region: CASSPGQGLNTEAFF. The CDR3 nucleotides are TGCGCCAGCAGCCCGGGACAGGGCTTGAACACTGAAGCTTTCTTT.

The V and J genes are TRBV15 and TRBJ2-2; 8 bases are a match to TRBD2. Trimming removed 3 bases from V and 1 base from J; junction bases left unmatched: 4. The CDR3 extends over 16 amino acids. Germline V gives CDR1 LNHNV, CDR2 YYDKDF (reference sequence). In nucleotides, the CDR3 is TGTGCCACCAGCAGTCAGCGGGGGAGGAACACCGGGGAGCTGTTTTTT. Amino acids: CATSSQRGRNTGELFF.

Notes on this clonotype: At one boundary the junction diverges from the germline segment, which might be a read error. V usage is TRBV2 and J usage is TRBJ2-5; no definite D call. The CDR3 length is 12 residues. CDR1 and CDR2 (germline): SNHLY, FYNNEI. CDR3 bases: TGTGCCAGCAGCCGAGATCAAGAGGCCCAGTACTTC. It is translated as CASSRDQEAQYF.

The J gene is TRBJ2-7, the V gene TRBV4-2; 10 nucleotides agree with TRBD2. Germline trimming cut 4 bases from V and 5 bases from J; bases unmatched to any gene: 8. The CDR3 length is 15 residues. From germline, CDR1 is LGHNA and CDR2 YNFKEQ. CDR3 protein: CASSRSSGSGDEQYF. The CDR3 region has the DNA TGTGCCAGCAGCCGTTCTAGCGGGAGCGGGGACGAGCAGTACTTC.

This chain uses TRBV5-6 with TRBJ1-2; no clear D gene. V lost 0 bases and J lost 6, with 15 bases in between. The CDR3 contains 15 residues. Germline lookup yields CDR1 SGHDT and CDR2 YYEEEE. CDR3 in DNA: TGTGCCAGCAGCTTGGCGGCCCTTGGTCAGGATGGCTACACCTTC. This encodes CASSLAALGQDGYTF.